In its sample, the clone carrying this T cell receptor (beta chain) was seen a few times. Antigen specificity is unknown. This sample was taken from a study of beta chain features in type 1 diabetes. Looking at the study overall: Sorted cell examination encompassed 100,000,000 or so cells across all samples.

Via CD45RO/CCR7/CD25/CD127/CD95/CD27, cells of the CD4+ naive, central memory, regulatory and stem cell-like memory subsets were sorted. Study findings and constraints: An over-representation of cells with high TCR expression could result from cDNA sequencing. For Type 1 diabetes patients, all four CD4+ subsets carried TCRB CDR3s that were moderately but significantly shorter. There were fewer insertions and more deletions at the VDJ junctions of type 1 diabetes patients.

The sequenced template was cDNA made from the entire isolated RNA. Some clones are missing from TCRdb's copy, which holds only in-frame ones; the method was immunoSEQ multiplex PCR. Of more than 200,000 clones in the sample, roughly 17% are singletons; the top ten hold approximately 0.081%. Input material: naive CD4+ T cells from blood. This receptor was obtained from a young man with type 1 diabetes.

The CDR3 DNA follows: TGTGCCAGCTCACCTGCACCTGGGGCCAACGTCCTGACTTTC. Its translation: CASSPAPGANVLTF. J is TRBJ2-6 and V is TRBV18; D is uncertain. CDR3 length: 14 amino acids. V was clipped by 3 bases and J by 2 bases, with 5 bases between them. CDR1 is KGHSH, CDR2 LQKENI, per germline.